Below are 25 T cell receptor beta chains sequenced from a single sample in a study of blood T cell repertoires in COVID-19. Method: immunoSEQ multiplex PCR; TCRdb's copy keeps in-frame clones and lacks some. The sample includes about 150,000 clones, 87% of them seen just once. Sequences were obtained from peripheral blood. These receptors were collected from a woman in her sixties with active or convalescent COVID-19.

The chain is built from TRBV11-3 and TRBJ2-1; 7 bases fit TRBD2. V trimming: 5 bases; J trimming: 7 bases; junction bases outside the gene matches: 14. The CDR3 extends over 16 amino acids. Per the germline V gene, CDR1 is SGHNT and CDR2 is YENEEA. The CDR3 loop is CASSRFAGGGENEQFF. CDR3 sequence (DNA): TGTGCCAGCAGCAGATTCGCTGGCGGGGGTGAAAATGAGCAGTTCTTC.

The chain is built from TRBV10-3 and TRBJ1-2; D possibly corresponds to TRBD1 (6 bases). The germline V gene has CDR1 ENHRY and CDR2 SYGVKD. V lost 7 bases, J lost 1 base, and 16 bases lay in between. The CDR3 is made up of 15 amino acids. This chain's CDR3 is CAITRGGGLNYGYTF. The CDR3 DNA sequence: TGTGCCATCACCCGAGGCGGGGGCCTTAACTATGGCTACACCTTC.

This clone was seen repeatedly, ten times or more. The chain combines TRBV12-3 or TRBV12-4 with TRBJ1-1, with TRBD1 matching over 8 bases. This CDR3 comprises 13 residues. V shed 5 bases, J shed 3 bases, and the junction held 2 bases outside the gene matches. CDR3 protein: CASSTGGYTEAFF. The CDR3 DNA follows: TGTGCCAGCAGTACAGGGGGATACACTGAAGCTTTCTTT.

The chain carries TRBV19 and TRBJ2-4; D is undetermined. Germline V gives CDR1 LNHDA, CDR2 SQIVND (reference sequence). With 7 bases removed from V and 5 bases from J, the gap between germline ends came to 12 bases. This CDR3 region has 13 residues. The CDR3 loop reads CASIQEPQNIQYF. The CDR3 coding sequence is TGTGCCAGTATCCAGGAACCACAAAACATTCAGTACTTC.

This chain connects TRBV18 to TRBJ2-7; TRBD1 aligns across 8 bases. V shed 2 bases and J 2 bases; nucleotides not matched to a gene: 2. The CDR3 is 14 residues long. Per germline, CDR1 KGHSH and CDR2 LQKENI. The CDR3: CASSPGRGPYEQYF. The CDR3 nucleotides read TGTGCCAGCTCACCAGGCAGGGGGCCCTACGAGCAGTACTTC. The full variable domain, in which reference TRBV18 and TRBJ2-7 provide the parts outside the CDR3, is NAGVMQNPRHLVRRRGQEARLRCSPMKGHSHVYWYRQLPEEGLKFMVYLQKENIIDESGMPKERFSAEFPKEGPSILRIQQVVRGDSAAYFCASSPGRGPYEQYFGPGTRLTVT.

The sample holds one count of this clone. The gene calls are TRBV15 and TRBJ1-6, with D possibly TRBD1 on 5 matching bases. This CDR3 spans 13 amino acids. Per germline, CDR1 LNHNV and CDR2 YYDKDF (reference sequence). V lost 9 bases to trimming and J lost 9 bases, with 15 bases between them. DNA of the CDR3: TGTGCCACAGGGGCCACATGGGGTTCACCCCTCCACTTT. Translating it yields CATGATWGSPLHF.

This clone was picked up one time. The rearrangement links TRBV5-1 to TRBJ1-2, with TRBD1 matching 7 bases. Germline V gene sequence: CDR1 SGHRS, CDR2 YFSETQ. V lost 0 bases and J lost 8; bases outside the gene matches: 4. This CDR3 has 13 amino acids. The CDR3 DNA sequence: TGCGCCAGCAGCTTGGAGACAGGGAGCGGCTACACCTTC. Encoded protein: CASSLETGSGYTF.

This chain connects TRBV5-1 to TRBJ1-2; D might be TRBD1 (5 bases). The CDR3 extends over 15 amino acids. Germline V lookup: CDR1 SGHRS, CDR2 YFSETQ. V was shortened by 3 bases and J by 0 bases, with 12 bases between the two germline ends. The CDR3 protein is CASSSGGGTNYGYTF. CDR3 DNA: TGCGCCAGCAGCTCTGGTGGGGGGACTAACTATGGCTACACCTTC.

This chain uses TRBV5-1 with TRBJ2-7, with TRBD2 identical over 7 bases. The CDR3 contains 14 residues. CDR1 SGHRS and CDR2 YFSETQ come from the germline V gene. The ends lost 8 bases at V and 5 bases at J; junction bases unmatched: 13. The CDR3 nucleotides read TGCGCCAGAACCCTCGGGGGGTCGGAGGACGAGCAGTACTTC. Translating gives CARTLGGSEDEQYF.

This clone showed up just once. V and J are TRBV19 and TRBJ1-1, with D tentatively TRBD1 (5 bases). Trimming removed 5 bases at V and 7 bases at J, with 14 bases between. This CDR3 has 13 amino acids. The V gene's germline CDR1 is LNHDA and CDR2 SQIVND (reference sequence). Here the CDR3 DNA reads TGTGCCAGTAGTCCGGCGCCAGGGATTGAAGCTTTCTTT. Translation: CASSPAPGIEAFF.

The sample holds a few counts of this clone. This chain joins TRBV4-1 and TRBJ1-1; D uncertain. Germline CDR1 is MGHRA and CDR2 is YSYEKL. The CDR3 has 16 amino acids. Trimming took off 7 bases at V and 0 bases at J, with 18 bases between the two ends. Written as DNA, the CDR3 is TGCGCCAGCATCCCCGGTCCCCTCAAAATGAACACTGAAGCTTTCTTT. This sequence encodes CASIPGPLKMNTEAFF.

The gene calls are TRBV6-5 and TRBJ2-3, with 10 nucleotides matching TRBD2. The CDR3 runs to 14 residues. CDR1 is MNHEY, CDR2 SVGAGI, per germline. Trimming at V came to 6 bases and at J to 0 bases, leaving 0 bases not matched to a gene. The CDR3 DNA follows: TGTGCCAGCAGGGGACTAGCGAGCACAGATACGCAGTATTTT. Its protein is CASRGLASTDTQYF.

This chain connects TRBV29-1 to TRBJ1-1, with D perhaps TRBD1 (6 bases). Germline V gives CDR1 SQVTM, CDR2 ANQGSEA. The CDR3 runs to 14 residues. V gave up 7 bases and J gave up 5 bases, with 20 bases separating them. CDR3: CSARRGGAGTEAFF. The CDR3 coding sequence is TGCAGCGCACGGCGGGGGGGCGCGGGGACTGAAGCTTTCTTT.

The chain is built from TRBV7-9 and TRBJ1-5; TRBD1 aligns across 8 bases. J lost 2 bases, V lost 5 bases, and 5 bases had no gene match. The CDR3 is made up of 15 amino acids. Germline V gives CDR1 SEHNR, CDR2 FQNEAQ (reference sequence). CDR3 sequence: CASSRGQAGNQPQHF. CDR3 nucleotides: TGTGCCAGCAGCCGGGGACAGGCAGGCAATCAGCCCCAGCATTTT.

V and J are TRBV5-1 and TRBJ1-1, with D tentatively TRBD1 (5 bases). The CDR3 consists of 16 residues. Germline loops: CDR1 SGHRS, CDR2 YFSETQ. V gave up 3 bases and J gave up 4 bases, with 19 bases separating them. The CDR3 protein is CASSWTDSRGGTEAFF. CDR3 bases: TGCGCCAGCAGCTGGACGGACTCGAGGGGAGGCACTGAAGCTTTCTTT.

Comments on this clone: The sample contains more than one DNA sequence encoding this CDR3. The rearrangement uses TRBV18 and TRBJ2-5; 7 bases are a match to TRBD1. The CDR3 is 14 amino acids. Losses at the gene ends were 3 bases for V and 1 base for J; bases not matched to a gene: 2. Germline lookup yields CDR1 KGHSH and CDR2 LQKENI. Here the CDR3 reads CASSPRQGQETQYF. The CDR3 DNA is TGTGCCAGCTCACCCAGACAGGGCCAAGAGACCCAGTACTTC. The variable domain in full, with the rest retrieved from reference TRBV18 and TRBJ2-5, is NAGVMQNPRHLVRRRGQEARLRCSPMKGHSHVYWYRQLPEEGLKFMVYLQKENIIDESGMPKERFSAEFPKEGPSILRIQQVVRGDSAAYFCASSPRQGQETQYFGPGTRLLVL.

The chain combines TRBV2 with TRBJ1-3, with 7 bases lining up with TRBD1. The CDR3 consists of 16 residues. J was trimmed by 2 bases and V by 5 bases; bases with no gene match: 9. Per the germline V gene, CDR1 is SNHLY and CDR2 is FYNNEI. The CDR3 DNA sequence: TGTGCCAGCAGTTTAGACAGGGTCAGTCCTGGAAACACCATATATTTT. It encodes CASSLDRVSPGNTIYF.

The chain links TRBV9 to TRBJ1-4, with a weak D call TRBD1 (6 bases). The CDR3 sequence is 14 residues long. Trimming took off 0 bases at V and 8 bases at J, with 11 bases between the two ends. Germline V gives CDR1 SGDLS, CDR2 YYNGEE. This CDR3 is CASSVAERGEKLFF. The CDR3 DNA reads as TGTGCCAGCAGCGTAGCGGAAAGGGGGGAAAAACTGTTTTTT.

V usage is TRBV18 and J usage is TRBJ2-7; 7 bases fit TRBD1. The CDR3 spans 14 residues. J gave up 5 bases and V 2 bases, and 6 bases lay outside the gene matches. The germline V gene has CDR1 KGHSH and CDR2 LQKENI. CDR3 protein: CASSPLGQEDEQYF. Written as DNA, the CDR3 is TGTGCCAGCTCACCATTAGGACAGGAGGACGAGCAGTACTTC.

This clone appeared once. The CDR3 reads CASSDREVDQPQHF. As DNA, the CDR3 is TGTGCCAGCAGTGACAGGGAAGTAGATCAGCCCCAGCATTTT. This chain links TRBV2 with TRBJ1-5, with D possibly matching TRBD1 (5 bases). This CDR3 spans 14 amino acids. Trimming pared 3 bases from V and 5 bases from J, leaving 11 bases between. Germline loops: CDR1 SNHLY, CDR2 FYNNEI.

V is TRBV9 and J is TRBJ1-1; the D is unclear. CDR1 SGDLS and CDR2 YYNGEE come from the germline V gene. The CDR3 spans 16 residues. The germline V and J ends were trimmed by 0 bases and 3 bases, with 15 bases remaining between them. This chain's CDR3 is CASSVDSEGGHTEAFF. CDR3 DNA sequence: TGTGCCAGCAGCGTAGATTCTGAGGGAGGGCACACTGAAGCTTTCTTT.

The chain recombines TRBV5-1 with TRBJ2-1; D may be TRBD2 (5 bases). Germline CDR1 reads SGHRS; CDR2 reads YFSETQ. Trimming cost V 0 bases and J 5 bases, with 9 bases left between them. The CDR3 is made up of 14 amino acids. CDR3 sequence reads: CASSLGSGHNEQFF. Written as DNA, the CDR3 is TGCGCCAGCAGCTTGGGCAGCGGTCACAATGAGCAGTTCTTC.

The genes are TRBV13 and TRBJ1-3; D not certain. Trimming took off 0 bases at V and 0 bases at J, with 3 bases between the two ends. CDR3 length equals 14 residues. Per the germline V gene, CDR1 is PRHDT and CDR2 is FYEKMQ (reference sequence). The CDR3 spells CASSLGYSGNTIYF. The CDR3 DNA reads TGTGCCAGCAGCTTAGGTTACTCTGGAAACACCATATATTTT. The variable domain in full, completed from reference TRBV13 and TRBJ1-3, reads AAGVIQSPRHLIKEKRETATLKCYPIPRHDTVYWYQQGPGQDPQFLISFYEKMQSDKGSIPDRFSAQQFSDYHSELNMSSLELGDSALYFCASSLGYSGNTIYFGEGSWLTVV.

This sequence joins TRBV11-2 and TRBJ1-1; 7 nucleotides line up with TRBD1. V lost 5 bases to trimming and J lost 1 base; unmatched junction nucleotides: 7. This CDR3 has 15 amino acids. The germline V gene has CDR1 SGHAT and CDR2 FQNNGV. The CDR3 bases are TGTGCCAGCAGCCCCTTGACAGGGAGGAACACTGAAGCTTTCTTT. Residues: CASSPLTGRNTEAFF.

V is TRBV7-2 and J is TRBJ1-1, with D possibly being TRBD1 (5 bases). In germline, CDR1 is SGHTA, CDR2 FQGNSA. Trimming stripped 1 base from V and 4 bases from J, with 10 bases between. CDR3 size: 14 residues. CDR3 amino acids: CASSLDSGATEAFF. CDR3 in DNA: TGTGCCAGCAGCTTAGATTCTGGGGCCACTGAAGCTTTCTTT.